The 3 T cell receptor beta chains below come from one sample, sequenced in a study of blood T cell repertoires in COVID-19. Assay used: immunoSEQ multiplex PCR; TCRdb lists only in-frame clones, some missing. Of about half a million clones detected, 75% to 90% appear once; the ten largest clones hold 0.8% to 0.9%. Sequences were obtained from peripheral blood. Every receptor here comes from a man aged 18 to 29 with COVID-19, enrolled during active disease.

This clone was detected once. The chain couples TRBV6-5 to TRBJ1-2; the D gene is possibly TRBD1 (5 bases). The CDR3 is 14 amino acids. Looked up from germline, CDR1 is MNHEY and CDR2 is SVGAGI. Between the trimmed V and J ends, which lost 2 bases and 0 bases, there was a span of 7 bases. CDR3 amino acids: CASSYTGPNYGYTF. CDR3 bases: TGTGCCAGCAGTTACACAGGACCTAACTATGGCTACACCTTC.

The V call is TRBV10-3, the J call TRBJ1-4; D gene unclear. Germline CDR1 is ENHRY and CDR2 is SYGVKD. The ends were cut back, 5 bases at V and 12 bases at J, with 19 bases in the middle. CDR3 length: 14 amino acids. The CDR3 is CAISPQSEGFELFF. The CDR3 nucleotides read TGTGCCATCAGTCCCCAGTCGGAGGGATTTGAACTGTTTTTT.

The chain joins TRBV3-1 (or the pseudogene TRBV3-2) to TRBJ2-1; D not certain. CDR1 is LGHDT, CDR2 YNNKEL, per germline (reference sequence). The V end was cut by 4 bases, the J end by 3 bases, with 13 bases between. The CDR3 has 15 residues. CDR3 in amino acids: CASSPHSRVYNEQFF. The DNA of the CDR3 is TGTGCCAGCAGCCCACACAGTAGAGTCTACAATGAGCAGTTCTTC.